This paragraph reports one T cell receptor beta chain. The data were obtained in a study of blood T cell repertoires in COVID-19. Profiling relied on immunoSEQ multiplex PCR, and the TCRdb table lists in-frame clones only, not all of them. The sample yields some 330,000 clones, 88% seen once. The TCR comes from a man aged 25 to 40 who had recovered from COVID-19. Sequencing was done on a sample of PBMCs or T cells enriched from blood (not recorded which).

The CDR3 protein is CASQKLETQYF. CDR3 nucleotide sequence: TGTGCCAGCCAGAAATTGGAGACCCAGTACTTC. The chain joins TRBV6-4 to TRBJ2-5; no reliable D call. This CDR3 has 11 amino acids. V lost 8 bases and J lost 5, with 9 bases in between. Germline-derived CDR1 and CDR2 are MRHNA and SNTAGT.